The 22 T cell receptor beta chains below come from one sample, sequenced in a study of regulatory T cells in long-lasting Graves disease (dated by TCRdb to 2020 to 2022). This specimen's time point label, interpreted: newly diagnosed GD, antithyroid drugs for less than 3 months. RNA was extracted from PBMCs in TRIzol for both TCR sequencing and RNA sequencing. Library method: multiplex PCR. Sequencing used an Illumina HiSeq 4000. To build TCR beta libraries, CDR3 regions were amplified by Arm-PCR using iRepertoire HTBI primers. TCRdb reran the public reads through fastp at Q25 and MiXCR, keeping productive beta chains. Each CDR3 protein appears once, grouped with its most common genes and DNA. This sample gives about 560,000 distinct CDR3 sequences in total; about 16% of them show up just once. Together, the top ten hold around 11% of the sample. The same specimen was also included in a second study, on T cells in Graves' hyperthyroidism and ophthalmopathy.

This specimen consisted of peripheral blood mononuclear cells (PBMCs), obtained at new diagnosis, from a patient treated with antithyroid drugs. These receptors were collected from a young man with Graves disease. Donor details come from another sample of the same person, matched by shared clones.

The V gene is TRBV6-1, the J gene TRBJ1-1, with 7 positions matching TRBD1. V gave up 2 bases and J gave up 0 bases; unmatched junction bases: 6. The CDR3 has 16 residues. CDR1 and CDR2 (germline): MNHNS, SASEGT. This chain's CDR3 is CASSERQGTLNTEAFF. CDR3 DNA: TGTGCCAGCAGTGAAAGACAGGGTACATTGAACACTGAAGCTTTCTTT.

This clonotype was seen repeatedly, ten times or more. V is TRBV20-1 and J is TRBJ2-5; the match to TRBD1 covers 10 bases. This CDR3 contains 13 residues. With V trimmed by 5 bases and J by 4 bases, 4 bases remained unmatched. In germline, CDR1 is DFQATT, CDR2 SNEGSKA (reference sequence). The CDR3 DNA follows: TGCAGTGCTCCCGACAGGGGGCCAGAGACCCAGTACTTC. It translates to CSAPDRGPETQYF.

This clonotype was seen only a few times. The CDR3 reads CASSESNSGKETQYF. The DNA for the CDR3 is TGCGCCAGCAGTGAGTCCAATAGCGGGAAAGAGACCCAGTACTTC. The chain couples TRBV10-1 to TRBJ2-5, with 8 bases fitting TRBD2. CDR1 is WNHNN, CDR2 SYGVQD, per germline (reference sequence). The ends lost 0 bases at V and 3 bases at J; junction bases unmatched: 3. This CDR3 contains 15 residues.

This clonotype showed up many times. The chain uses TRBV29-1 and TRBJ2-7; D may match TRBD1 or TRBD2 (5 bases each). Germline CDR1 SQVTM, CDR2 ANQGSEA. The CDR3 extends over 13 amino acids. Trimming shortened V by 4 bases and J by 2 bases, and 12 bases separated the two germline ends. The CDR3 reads CSVVRDGTYEQYF. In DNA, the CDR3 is TGCAGCGTTGTCCGGGACGGGACCTACGAGCAGTACTTC.

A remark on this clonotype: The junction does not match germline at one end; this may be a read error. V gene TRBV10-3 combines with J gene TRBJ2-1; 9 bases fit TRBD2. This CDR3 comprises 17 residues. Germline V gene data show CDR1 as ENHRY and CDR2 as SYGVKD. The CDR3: CASSYTRTSVPYNEQFF. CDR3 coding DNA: TGTGCCAGCAGTTACACCCGGACTAGCGTACCCTACAATGAGCAGTTCTTC.

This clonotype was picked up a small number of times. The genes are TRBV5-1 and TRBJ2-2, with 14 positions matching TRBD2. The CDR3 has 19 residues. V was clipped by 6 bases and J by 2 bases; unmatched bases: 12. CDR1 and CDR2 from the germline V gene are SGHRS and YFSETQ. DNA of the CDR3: TGCGCCAGCAACACTGTGACCGGGACTAGCGGGAGAAACACCGGGGAGCTGTTTTTT. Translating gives CASNTVTGTSGRNTGELFF.

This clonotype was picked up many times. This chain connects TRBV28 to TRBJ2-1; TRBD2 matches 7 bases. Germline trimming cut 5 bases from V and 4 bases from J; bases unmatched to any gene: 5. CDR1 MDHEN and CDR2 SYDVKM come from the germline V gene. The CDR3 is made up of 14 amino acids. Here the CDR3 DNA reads TGTGCCAGCAGTGCGGGAGTTGTATACAATGAGCAGTTCTTC. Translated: CASSAGVVYNEQFF.

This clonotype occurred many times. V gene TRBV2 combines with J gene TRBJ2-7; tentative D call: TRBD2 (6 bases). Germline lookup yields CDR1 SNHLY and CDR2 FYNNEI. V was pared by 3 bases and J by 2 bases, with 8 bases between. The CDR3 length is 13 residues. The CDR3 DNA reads TGTGCCAGCAGTGAGTGGGGGGCCTACGAGCAGTACTTC. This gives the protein CASSEWGAYEQYF.

The CDR3 DNA reads as TGTGCCACCTCGGGAGAGACCCAGTACTTC. It encodes CATSGETQYF. The rearrangement uses TRBV28 and TRBJ2-5; D not certain. The V gene lost 10 bases and the J gene lost 4 bases, with 7 bases spanning the gap. The CDR3 covers 10 residues. The germline V gene has CDR1 MDHEN and CDR2 SYDVKM.

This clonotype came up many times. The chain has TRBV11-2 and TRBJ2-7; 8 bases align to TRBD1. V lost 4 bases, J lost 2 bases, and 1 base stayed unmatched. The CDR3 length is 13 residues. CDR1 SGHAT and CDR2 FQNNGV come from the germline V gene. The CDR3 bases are TGTGCCAGCAGCTGGGACAGGACCTACGAGCAGTACTTC. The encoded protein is CASSWDRTYEQYF.

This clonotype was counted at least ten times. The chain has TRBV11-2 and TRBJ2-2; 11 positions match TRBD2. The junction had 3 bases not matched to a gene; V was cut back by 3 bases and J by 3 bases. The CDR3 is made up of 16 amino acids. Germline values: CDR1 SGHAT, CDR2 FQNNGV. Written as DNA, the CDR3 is TGTGCCAGCAGCTTCTTACTAGCGGGAGACACCGGGGAGCTGTTTTTT. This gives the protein CASSFLLAGDTGELFF.

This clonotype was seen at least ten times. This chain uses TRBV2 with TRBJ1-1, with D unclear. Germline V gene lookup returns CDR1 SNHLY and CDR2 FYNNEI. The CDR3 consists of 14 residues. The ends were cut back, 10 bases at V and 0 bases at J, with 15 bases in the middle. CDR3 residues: CATNGRELNTEAFF. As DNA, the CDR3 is TGTGCCACCAACGGCCGAGAGCTGAACACTGAAGCTTTCTTT.

CDR3 sequence reads: CASSSLGTVGGYEQYF. The CDR3 DNA reads TGTGCCAGCAGTTCCCTTGGGACAGTGGGAGGCTACGAGCAGTACTTC. The chain has TRBV28 and TRBJ2-7; D may be TRBD1 (7 bases). Germline-derived CDR1 and CDR2 are MDHEN and SYDVKM. CDR3 size: 16 residues. Trimming removed 4 bases at V and 3 bases at J, with 19 bases between.

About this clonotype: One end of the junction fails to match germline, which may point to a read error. The CDR3: CASSRGGGDYGYTF. DNA of the CDR3: TGTGCCAGCAGCCGAGGGGGAGGGGACTATGGCTACACCTTC. The V call is TRBV5-1, the J call TRBJ1-2; D may be TRBD1 (6 bases). This CDR3 region has 14 residues. Germline-derived CDR1 and CDR2 are SGHRS and YFSETQ.

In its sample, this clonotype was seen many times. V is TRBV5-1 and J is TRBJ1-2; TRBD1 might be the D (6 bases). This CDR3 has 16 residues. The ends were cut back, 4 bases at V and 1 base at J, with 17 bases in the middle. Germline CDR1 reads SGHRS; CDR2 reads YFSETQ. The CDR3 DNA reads TGCGCCAGCAGCGGAGGGGGACTCCGGGATAACTATGGCTACACCTTC. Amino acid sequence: CASSGGGLRDNYGYTF.

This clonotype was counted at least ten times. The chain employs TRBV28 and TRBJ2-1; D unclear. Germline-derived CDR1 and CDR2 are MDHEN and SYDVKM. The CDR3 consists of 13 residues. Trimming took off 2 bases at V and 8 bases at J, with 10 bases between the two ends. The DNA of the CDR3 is TGTGCCAGCAGTTTAGTTCGTTTCGATGAGCAGTTCTTC. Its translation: CASSLVRFDEQFF.

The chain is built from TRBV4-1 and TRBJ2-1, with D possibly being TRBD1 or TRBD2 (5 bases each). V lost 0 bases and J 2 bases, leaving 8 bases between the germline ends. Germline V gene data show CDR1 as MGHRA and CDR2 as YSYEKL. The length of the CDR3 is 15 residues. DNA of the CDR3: TGCGCCAGCAGCCAAGAGGGACCCGCCTACAATGAGCAGTTCTTC. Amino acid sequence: CASSQEGPAYNEQFF.

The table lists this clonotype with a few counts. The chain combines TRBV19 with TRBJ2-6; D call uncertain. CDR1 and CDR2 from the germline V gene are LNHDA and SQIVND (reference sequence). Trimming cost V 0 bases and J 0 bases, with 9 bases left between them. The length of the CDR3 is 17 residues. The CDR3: CASSIDRWGSGANVLTF. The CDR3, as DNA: TGTGCCAGTAGTATAGATCGTTGGGGCTCTGGGGCCAACGTCCTGACTTTC. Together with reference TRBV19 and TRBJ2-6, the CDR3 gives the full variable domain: DGGITQSPKYLFRKEGQNVTLSCEQNLNHDAMYWYRQDPGQGLRLIYYSQIVNDFQKGDIAEGYSVSREKKESFPLTVTSAQKNPTAFYLCASSIDRWGSGANVLTFGAGSRLTVL.

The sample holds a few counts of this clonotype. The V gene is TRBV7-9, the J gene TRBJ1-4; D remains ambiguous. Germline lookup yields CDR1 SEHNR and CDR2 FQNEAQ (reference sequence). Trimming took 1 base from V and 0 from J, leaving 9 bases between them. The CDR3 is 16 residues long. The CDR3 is CASSLGAGPTNEKLFF. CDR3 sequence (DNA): TGTGCCAGCAGCTTAGGGGCAGGCCCAACTAATGAAAAACTGTTTTTT. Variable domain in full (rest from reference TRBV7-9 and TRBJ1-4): DTGVSQNPRHKITKRGQNVTFRCDPISEHNRLYWYRQTLGQGPEFLTYFQNEAQLEKSRLLSDRFSAERPKGSFSTLEIQRTEQGDSAMYLCASSLGAGPTNEKLFFGSGTQLSVL.

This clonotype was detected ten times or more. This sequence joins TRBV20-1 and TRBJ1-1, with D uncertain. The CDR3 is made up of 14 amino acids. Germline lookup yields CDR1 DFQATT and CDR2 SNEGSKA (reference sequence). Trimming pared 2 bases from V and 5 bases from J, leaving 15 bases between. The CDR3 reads CSARSAGGRTEAFF. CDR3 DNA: TGCAGTGCTAGATCTGCCGGCGGTAGGACTGAAGCTTTCTTT.

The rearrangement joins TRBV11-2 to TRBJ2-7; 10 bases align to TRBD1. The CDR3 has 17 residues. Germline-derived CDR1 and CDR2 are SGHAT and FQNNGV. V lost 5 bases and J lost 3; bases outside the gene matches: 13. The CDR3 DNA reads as TGTGCCAGCAGCCCTACTCTCGGAAGGACAGGGGGCTACGAGCAGTACTTC. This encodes CASSPTLGRTGGYEQYF.

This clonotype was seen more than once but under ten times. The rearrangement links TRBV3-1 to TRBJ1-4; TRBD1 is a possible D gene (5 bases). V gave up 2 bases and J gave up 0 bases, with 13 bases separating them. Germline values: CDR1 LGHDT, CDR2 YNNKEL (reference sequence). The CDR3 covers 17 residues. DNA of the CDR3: TGTGCCAGCAGCCAACCAGGGCCCTTAACAACTAATGAAAAACTGTTTTTT. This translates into CASSQPGPLTTNEKLFF.